This entry is about one TCR beta chain. Antigen specificity is unknown. The entry originates in a study of PD-1 blockade in classical Hodgkin lymphoma. Profiling relied on immunoSEQ multiplex PCR, and the TCRdb table lists in-frame clones only, not all of them. The sample records 25,000 to 30,000 clones, under 75% being singletons. Findings and limits, study-wide: TCR diversity rose significantly by C4D1 in CD4+ but not CD8+ cells.

Each patient's relapse followed autologous stem cell transplantation, and brentuximab vedotin exposure varied. Complete response, partial response or progressive disease was each patient's best response. The CDR3 covers 18 residues. The germline V and J ends were trimmed by 5 bases and 0 bases, with 20 bases remaining between them. CDR1 and CDR2 from the germline V gene are SGHAT and FQNNGV. The chain uses TRBV11-2 and TRBJ2-1, with D perhaps matching TRBD2 (6 bases). This sequence was found in a human donor with classical Hodgkin lymphoma. The source material was peripheral blood mononuclear cells (PBMCs), sampled before the second cycle of nivolumab. CDR3 in DNA: TGTGCCAGCAGCGGAGGGCCCGCGGGGAAGAGCTCCTACAATGAGCAGTTCTTC. Translating gives CASSGGPAGKSSYNEQFF.